What follows is one TCR beta chain and its context. Its target is unknown. The junction departs from the called germline gene at one end, perhaps through a read error. T cells were sequenced at a targeted depth of 1 in 200,000 to 1 in 1 million. This table comes from immunoSEQ multiplex PCR, and its TCRdb copy is limited to in-frame clones, with some not included. The sample has under 200,000 clones, 81% seen once. This specimen belongs to a study of cytotoxic CD8 clonotypes in ibrutinib-treated CLL. Turning to the study itself: Responses: roughly 24 partial, 2 complete; after median roughly 68 months, around 14 stayed remitted, around twelve progressed.

CDR3 length equals 12 residues. The germline CDR1 and CDR2 sequences are MDHEN and SYDVKM. Whole-study findings and limits: Treatment saw public clonotypes, which were uncommon, either contract or stay stable. Sampling times (in sustained-remission versus progressing patients) were not the same.

The receptor comes from a human donor with chronic lymphocytic leukemia. The sequencing used PBMCs, collected after 12 months of ibrutinib treatment. The chain is built from TRBV28 and TRBJ2-7; 14 bases fit TRBD2. CDR3 bases: TGTGCCAGCAGCCGGACTAGCGGGAGGCCGAGGTTC. Translating it yields CASSRTSGRPRF.